Shown below are 12 T cell receptor beta chains from a single sample sequenced in a study of shared clonotypes between healthy human individuals (dated by TCRdb to 2018 to 2020). The library was prepared using the immunoSEQ multiplex PCR assay. TCRdb re-hosts the immuneACCESS table, in-frame sequences only. Its copies lack some clones; in the studies checked, an unresolved V gene accounts for under half of them, and the cause for the rest is not known. The sample includes 650,000 to 800,000 clones, with over 60% observed a single time. The ten largest make up around 1.8% of the sample. The sequencing input was memory CD4+ T cells sorted from blood. Per the publication, the cell subset or site label means: CD45RA-negative fraction. The receptors come from a woman aged 25 to 39 in good health.

V is TRBV11-2 and J is TRBJ2-7; possibly TRBD1 or TRBD2 for D (5 bases each). V was shortened by 2 bases and J by 7 bases, with 15 bases between the two germline ends. Per the germline V gene, CDR1 is SGHAT and CDR2 is FQNNGV. The CDR3 has 14 amino acids. CDR3 amino acids: CASSLNSGTGEQYF. DNA for the CDR3: TGTGCCAGCAGCTTAAACTCAGGGACGGGGGAGCAGTACTTC.

J is TRBJ2-5 and V is TRBV6-5; 7 bases fit TRBD2. In germline, CDR1 is MNHEY, CDR2 SVGAGI. The CDR3 loop spans 13 amino acids. The V and J ends lost 6 bases and 3 bases, in that order; junction bases with no gene match: 4. The CDR3 loop reads CASRRTREETQYF. The CDR3 DNA reads as TGTGCCAGCAGGAGGACTAGGGAAGAGACCCAGTACTTC.

This clone was found a few times. The V gene is TRBV18, the J gene TRBJ2-7; TRBD1 aligns across 8 bases. Unmatched junction bases numbered 4, after V lost 0 bases and J lost 3 bases. The CDR3 spans 15 residues. Germline CDR1 is KGHSH and CDR2 is LQKENI. Here the CDR3 reads CASSPPGTGGYEQYF. The CDR3 DNA reads as TGTGCCAGCTCACCACCCGGGACAGGAGGCTACGAGCAGTACTTC.

The chain carries TRBV11-2 and TRBJ1-1, with 8 bases aligning to TRBD1. The germline CDR1 and CDR2 sequences are SGHAT and FQNNGV. The CDR3 runs 14 residues. V lost 6 bases and J lost 1; bases outside the gene matches: 4. The CDR3 is CASSQGAWNTEAFF. CDR3 DNA: TGTGCCAGCAGTCAGGGGGCTTGGAACACTGAAGCTTTCTTT.

The J gene is TRBJ1-3, the V gene TRBV27; possible D gene TRBD1, 6 bases. Germline CDR1 and CDR2: MNHEY and SMNVEV (reference sequence). Trimming shortened V by 9 bases and J by 7 bases, and 16 bases separated the two germline ends. This CDR3 has 13 amino acids. The CDR3 spells CARTGTLANTIYF. CDR3 DNA sequence: TGTGCCAGGACAGGTACTCTGGCTAACACCATATATTTT.

This clone is a singleton in its sample. The rearrangement uses TRBV6-5 and TRBJ1-3, with 7 bases fitting TRBD1. The J segment lost 2 bases and the V segment lost 7 bases, leaving 5 bases of the junction unmatched. The CDR3 contains 14 residues. CDR1 and CDR2 from the germline V gene are MNHEY and SVGAGI. The CDR3 DNA reads as TGTGCCAGCAAGAACGACAGGGCTGGAAACACCATATATTTT. It codes for CASKNDRAGNTIYF.

J is TRBJ2-1 and V is TRBV5-1; 16 positions match TRBD2. CDR3 length equals 17 residues. CDR1 and CDR2 from the germline V gene are SGHRS and YFSETQ. J gave up 6 bases and V 5 bases, and 8 bases lay outside the gene matches. Here the CDR3 DNA reads TGCGCCAGCAGTGGAGGGACTAGCGGGAGGGTGGGCAATGAGCAGTTCTTC. It yields the protein CASSGGTSGRVGNEQFF.

V usage is TRBV12-2 and J usage is TRBJ1-5. TRBV12-2 is a pseudogene. This CDR3 region has 20 residues. The CDR3 reads CASRLALFIQSVYSNQPQHF. The CDR3 nucleotides are TGTGCAAGTCGCTTAGCGCTTTTTATTCAGAGCGTATATAGCAATCAGCCCCAGCATTTT.

In this sample, this clone turned up once. V and J are TRBV5-1 and TRBJ2-7, with a tentative D call TRBD1 (5 bases). The CDR3 loop spans 14 amino acids. Germline V gene lookup returns CDR1 SGHRS and CDR2 YFSETQ. V was pared by 5 bases and J by 1 base, with 13 bases between. The CDR3 spells CASSWGIRSYEQYF. The CDR3 DNA reads as TGCGCCAGCAGTTGGGGCATAAGGTCCTACGAGCAGTACTTC.

The chain is built from TRBV6-5 and TRBJ1-1; D unclear. CDR1 is MNHEY, CDR2 SVGAGI, per germline. The CDR3 extends over 15 amino acids. With 2 bases removed from V and 2 bases from J, the gap between germline ends came to 12 bases. Here the CDR3 reads CASSYVGISNTEAFF. CDR3 bases: TGTGCCAGCAGTTACGTGGGGATTTCAAACACTGAAGCTTTCTTT.

J is TRBJ2-3 and V is TRBV7-8; 9 nucleotides agree with TRBD2. V shed 6 bases and J 1 base; nucleotides not matched to a gene: 8. The CDR3 sequence is 16 residues long. Germline CDR1 and CDR2: SGHVS and FQNEAQ. The CDR3 region is CASRITSGSRTDTQYF. CDR3 nucleotide sequence: TGTGCCAGCAGGATAACTAGCGGGTCTCGCACAGATACGCAGTATTTT.

This clone was detected only a few times. Compared with germline, one end of the junction differs, possibly owing to a read error. The chain combines TRBV9 with TRBJ2-1; D gene uncertain. The V gene's germline CDR1 is SGDLS and CDR2 YYNGEE. The CDR3 covers 10 residues. For the CDR3, the DNA is TGTGCCAGCAGCGTAGCGAGCCCGCTCTTC. Protein product: CASSVASPLF.